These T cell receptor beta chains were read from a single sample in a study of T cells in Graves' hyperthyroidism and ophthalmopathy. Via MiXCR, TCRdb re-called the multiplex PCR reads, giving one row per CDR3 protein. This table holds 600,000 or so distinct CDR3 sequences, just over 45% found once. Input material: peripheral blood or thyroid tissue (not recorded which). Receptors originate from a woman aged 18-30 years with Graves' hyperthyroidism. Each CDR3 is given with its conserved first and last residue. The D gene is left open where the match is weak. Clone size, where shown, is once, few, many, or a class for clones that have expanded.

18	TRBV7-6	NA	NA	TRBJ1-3	TGTGCCAGCAGCTTATTGTGGCAGATGGGGACCTCTGGAAACACCATATATTTT	CASSLLWQMGTSGNTIYF
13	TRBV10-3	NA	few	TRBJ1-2	TGTGCCAGCAGTTACGAAGGAGACTATGGCTACACCTTC	CASSYEGDYGYTF
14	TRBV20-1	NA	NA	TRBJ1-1	TGCAGTGCTAAGAAAGGACATGGGAACACTGAAGCTTTCTTT	CSAKKGHGNTEAFF
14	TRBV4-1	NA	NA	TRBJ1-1	TGCGCCAGCAGCCAGGGACCGTTGAACACTGAAGCTTTCTTT	CASSQGPLNTEAFF
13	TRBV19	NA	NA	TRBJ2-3	TGTGCCAGTAATATGACGGGGGAAGATACGCAGTATTTT	CASNMTGEDTQYF
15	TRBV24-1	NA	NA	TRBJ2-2	TGTGCCACCAGTGATTTGCTAGGGAACGTCGGGGAGCTGTTTTTT	CATSDLLGNVGELFF
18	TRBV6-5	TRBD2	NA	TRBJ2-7	TGTGCCAGCAGTTCGCGACTAGCGGGTGCCTTAGGACCATACGAGCAGTACTTC	CASSSRLAGALGPYEQYF
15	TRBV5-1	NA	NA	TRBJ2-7	TGTGCCAGCAGCCAATCCGTCGGGAGCTCCTACGAGCAGTACTTC	CASSQSVGSSYEQYF
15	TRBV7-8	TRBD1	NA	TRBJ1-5	TGTGCCAGCACCGTGGACAGGGGGAGCAATCAGCCCCAGCATTTT	CASTVDRGSNQPQHF
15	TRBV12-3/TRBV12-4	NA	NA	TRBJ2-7	TGTGCCAGCAGTTTAGTGACCAACCCGACCTACGAGCAGTACTTC	CASSLVTNPTYEQYF
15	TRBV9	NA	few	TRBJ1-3	TGTGCCAGCAGCCAAGGCTGGAAGGGTGGAAACACCATATATTTT	CASSQGWKGGNTIYF
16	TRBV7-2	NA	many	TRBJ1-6	TGTGCCAGCAGCCCCATCCGGAGGGATCGCAATTCACCCCTCCACTTT	CASSPIRRDRNSPLHF